This TCR beta chain came from a study of post-analysis software for immune sequencing data. As concerns this clonotype: Its cognate antigen is unknown.

Unique molecular identifiers had been added to the TCR beta cDNA libraries. A single record per CDR3 protein comes from TCRdb applying MiXCR to the PCR reads. The table includes some 450,000 distinct CDR3 sequences, around 40% detected once. Study results and caveats: TRBV5-6, TRBV5-1 and TRBV20-1 belonged to a set of a handful of TRBV segments that were more frequent in patients than controls. Normalized Chao1 diversity was significantly reduced in patients versus controls.

V gave up 7 bases and J gave up 7 bases, with 11 bases separating them. CDR3 length: 13 residues. Sequences were obtained from blood. The chain is built from TRBV12-3 or TRBV12-4 and TRBJ1-6, with D tentatively TRBD1 (5 bases). The sequence was obtained from a girl under 18 with multiple sclerosis. The CDR3 spells CASTFEGNSPLHF. The CDR3 DNA follows: TGTGCCAGCACTTTTGAGGGGAATTCACCCCTCCACTTT.